This entry lists 30 T cell receptor beta chains sequenced from one sample in a study of human T cells and chemical hapten exposure. Time point indicated: patch test 2, 6 weeks after DPC sensitization. Noted treatment: therapeutic diphenylcyclopropenone sensitization with weekly scalp DPC. TCRdb called the RACE reads again in MiXCR, with one record for every CDR3 protein. The sample yields some 80,000 distinct CDR3 sequences, 10% to 13% seen once. The material was whole blood, obtained in connection with sensitization to the hapten diphenylcyclopropenone (DPC). The receptors here all came from a woman between 25 and 40 years old with alopecia areata. Some clones in this sample may be carry-over from other donors' samples.

Many counts were recorded for this clonotype. V and J are TRBV7-9 and TRBJ1-2, with D possibly matching TRBD1 (6 bases). The V and J ends lost 4 bases and 8 bases respectively, with 14 bases between them. This CDR3 is built from 13 residues. Germline V gene lookup returns CDR1 SEHNR and CDR2 FQNEAQ (reference sequence). In DNA, the CDR3 is TGTGCCAGCAGCTCCACAGGGTCGCGGGGCTACACCTTC. Translation: CASSSTGSRGYTF.

This clonotype showed up many times. The gene calls are TRBV4-2 and TRBJ2-1; possible D gene TRBD2, 5 bases. V lost 1 base, J lost 5 bases, and 15 bases lay in between. Germline CDR1 reads LGHNA; CDR2 reads YNFKEQ. CDR3 length: 16 amino acids. The chain's CDR3 is CASSQGRLASHNEQFF. The CDR3 DNA is TGTGCCAGCAGCCAAGGGAGGCTGGCGTCCCACAATGAGCAGTTCTTC.

About this clonotype itself: The junction shows a germline mismatch at one end, possibly a read error. The V and J genes are TRBV29-1 and TRBJ2-1; weak D call: TRBD2 (5 bases). The CDR3 is 15 amino acids. The germline V gene encodes CDR1 SQVTM and CDR2 ANQGSEA. The DNA of the CDR3 is TGCAGCGTTCCACGGCTAGCCCTAGGTCCCAATGAGCGGTTCTTC. Translating gives CSVPRLALGPNERFF.

This clonotype was detected ten times or more. V is TRBV3-1 and J is TRBJ2-5; TRBD2 matches at 10 bases. The germline gives CDR1 LGHDT, CDR2 YNNKEL (reference sequence). The CDR3 sequence is 16 residues long. With 1 base clipped from V and 1 base from J, the junction kept 3 bases outside the gene matches. The CDR3 coding sequence is TGTGCCAGCAGCCAAGTAGCGGGGGGCCCCCAAGAGACCCAGTACTTC. Protein sequence: CASSQVAGGPQETQYF.

This clonotype appeared a few times. This sequence joins TRBV14 and TRBJ2-5; the D gene is possibly TRBD1 (6 bases). In germline, CDR1 is SGHDN, CDR2 FVKESK. This CDR3 spans 15 amino acids. V was trimmed by 1 base and J by 3 bases, leaving 12 bases between them. CDR3 sequence reads: CASSQGVHREETQYF. Here the CDR3 DNA reads TGTGCCAGCAGCCAAGGAGTACACAGGGAAGAGACCCAGTACTTC.

The V and J genes are TRBV25-1 and TRBJ1-6; D unclear. This CDR3 has 14 residues. Germline V gene lookup returns CDR1 MGHDK and CDR2 SYGVNS. Deletions cut 3 bases from V and 10 bases from J, with 13 bases between. In DNA, the CDR3 is TGTGCCAGCAGTGATGGCTGGGCGGGGTCACCCCTCCACTTT. This encodes CASSDGWAGSPLHF.

The chain joins TRBV15 to TRBJ1-4; no definite D call. V was clipped by 0 bases and J by 4 bases, with 3 bases between them. Germline loops: CDR1 LNHNV, CDR2 YYDKDF (reference sequence). The CDR3 totals 13 residues. The CDR3 loop is CATSRDLNEKLFF. CDR3 bases: TGTGCCACCAGCAGAGACCTTAATGAAAAACTGTTTTTT.

The chain employs TRBV9 and TRBJ2-1, with a possible D match to TRBD1 (6 bases). CDR1 is SGDLS and CDR2 is YYNGEE in the germline V gene. The V end lost 4 bases, the J end lost 0 bases, and 17 bases lay between the germline ends. The CDR3 extends over 17 amino acids. CDR3 in amino acids: CASSPRGQSSSYNEQFF. The CDR3 coding sequence is TGTGCCAGCAGCCCGAGAGGACAGTCTAGCTCCTACAATGAGCAGTTCTTC.

This chain links TRBV20-1 with TRBJ1-2; 9 bases align to TRBD1. The CDR3 consists of 16 residues. The germline CDR1 and CDR2 sequences are DFQATT and SNEGSKA (reference sequence). V lost 1 base, J lost 1 base, and 7 bases stayed unmatched. CDR3 DNA: TGCAGTGCTAGAGGGCGTAGGGGACAGGGTAACTATGGCTACACCTTC. Translating gives CSARGRRGQGNYGYTF.

This clonotype was observed a handful of times. The CDR3 region is CASSLRWAGYTF. CDR3 bases: TGTGCCAGCAGCTTACGTTGGGCTGGCTACACCTTC. The chain is built from TRBV7-2 and TRBJ1-2; D is undetermined. Germline V lookup: CDR1 SGHTA, CDR2 FQGNSA. The CDR3 has 12 amino acids. V dropped 2 bases and J dropped 7 bases, with 8 bases sitting between them.

This clonotype was detected ten times or more. The CDR3 region has the DNA TGTGCCAGCAGTCCCGATGGATTTCGCAATCAGCCCCAGCATTTT. Residues: CASSPDGFRNQPQHF. This chain links TRBV28 with TRBJ1-5; D ambiguous. Trimming took 5 bases from V and 2 from J, leaving 13 bases between them. The CDR3 has 15 amino acids. The germline CDR1 and CDR2 sequences are MDHEN and SYDVKM. Complete variable domain (other parts from reference TRBV28 and TRBJ1-5): DVKVTQSSRYLVKRTGEKVFLECVQDMDHENMFWYRQDPGLGLRLIYFSYDVKMKEKGDIPEGYSVSREKKERFSLILESASTNQTSMYLCASSPDGFRNQPQHFGDGTRLSIL.

This clonotype was recorded at least ten times. V gene TRBV6-6 combines with J gene TRBJ1-1; maybe TRBD1 (5 bases). V dropped 7 bases and J dropped 10 bases, with 16 bases sitting between them. The CDR3 contains 12 residues. CDR1 MNHNY and CDR2 SVGAGI come from the germline V gene (reference sequence). The CDR3 DNA sequence: TGTGCCAGCACCTTACCTGGGGCAGGAGCTTTCTTT. The encoded protein is CASTLPGAGAFF.

The chain's CDR3 is CASSPPPTGNQPQHF. As DNA, the CDR3 is TGTGCCAGCTCACCACCCCCGACGGGGAATCAGCCCCAGCATTTT. The chain uses TRBV18 and TRBJ1-5; unclear D gene. Germline CDR1 reads KGHSH; CDR2 reads LQKENI. CDR3 length: 15 amino acids. V was clipped by 0 bases and J by 4 bases, with 10 bases between them.

This clonotype was seen ten or more times. V and J are TRBV7-6 and TRBJ2-1; D tentatively reads TRBD1 or TRBD2 (5 bases each). The CDR3 is made up of 14 amino acids. The V gene lost 4 bases and the J gene lost 7 bases, with 14 bases spanning the gap. In germline, CDR1 is SGHVS, CDR2 FNYEAQ. CDR3 in DNA: TGTGCCAGCAGCTCACCGGGGCCGGGAAATGAGCAGTTCTTC. Translating gives CASSSPGPGNEQFF.

Here the CDR3 DNA reads TGTGCCAGCAGCCCCTGGCCAGGAGATACGCAGTATTTT. Residues: CASSPWPGDTQYF. The J gene is TRBJ2-3, the V gene TRBV14; no clear D. Trimming took 4 bases from V and 5 from J, leaving 10 bases between them. Germline-derived CDR1 and CDR2 are SGHDN and FVKESK. The length of the CDR3 is 13 residues.

This chain links TRBV4-2 with TRBJ2-2; possible D gene TRBD2, 5 bases. V dropped 4 bases and J dropped 0 bases, with 15 bases sitting between them. This CDR3 is built from 17 residues. The germline V gene encodes CDR1 LGHNA and CDR2 YNFKEQ. The CDR3 sequence is CASSRTAAGSNTGELFF. The CDR3 DNA is TGTGCCAGCAGCCGCACGGCGGCGGGCTCGAACACCGGGGAGCTGTTTTTT.

This clonotype occurred many times. This rearrangement joins TRBV27 to TRBJ2-5; TRBD1 agrees at 9 bases. CDR1 is MNHEY, CDR2 SMNVEV, per germline (reference sequence). The CDR3 contains 16 residues. The junction had 11 bases not matched to a gene; V was cut back by 5 bases and J by 4 bases. In nucleotides, the CDR3 is TGTGCCAGCAGTACCCTGGGACAGGGAGGGACAGAGACCCAGTACTTC. This translates into CASSTLGQGGTETQYF.

This clonotype was found once. The chain combines TRBV20-1 with TRBJ2-7; D may be TRBD2 (6 bases). Germline CDR1 reads DFQATT; CDR2 reads SNEGSKA (reference sequence). CDR3 size: 15 residues. V was shortened by 1 base and J by 2 bases, with 15 bases between the two germline ends. CDR3 sequence reads: CSARVDGGTAYEQYF. CDR3 nucleotide sequence: TGCAGTGCTAGAGTGGATGGCGGGACCGCCTACGAGCAGTACTTC.

Many counts were recorded for this clonotype. The rearrangement joins TRBV10-3 to TRBJ2-7, with 8 nucleotides matching TRBD1. The CDR3 contains 14 residues. V lost 6 bases and J lost 5; bases outside the gene matches: 9. Germline CDR1 reads ENHRY; CDR2 reads SYGVKD. The CDR3 sequence: CAIRIDRGSDEQYF. The DNA for the CDR3 is TGTGCCATCAGGATAGACAGGGGAAGCGACGAGCAGTACTTC.

Turning to this clonotype: A much larger clone lies one base from this, so it may be a read error. The chain uses TRBV5-1 and TRBJ2-2, with 9 bases identical to TRBD1. The V segment lost 4 bases and the J segment 3 bases; nucleotides outside the gene matches: 10. Germline CDR1 is SGHRS and CDR2 is YFSETQ. The CDR3 has 17 amino acids. The CDR3 DNA follows: TGCGCCAGCAGCCCAAGCCCGACAGGGGGATACACCGGGGAGCTGTTTTTT. Protein sequence: CASSPSPTGGYTGELFF.

This clonotype occurred a few times. V is TRBV7-8 and J is TRBJ2-7; no clear D gene. Trimming removed 5 bases at V and 7 bases at J, with 15 bases between. This CDR3 contains 13 residues. Germline assignment: CDR1 SGHVS and CDR2 FQNEAQ. The CDR3 sequence: CASSLDKAREQYF. The CDR3 nucleotides are TGTGCCAGCAGCCTCGACAAGGCCAGGGAGCAGTACTTC.

This clonotype was found many times. The rearrangement joins TRBV10-3 to TRBJ2-7; 7 nucleotides line up with TRBD2. CDR1 ENHRY and CDR2 SYGVKD come from the germline V gene. The J segment lost 0 bases and the V segment lost 0 bases, leaving 8 bases of the junction unmatched. The CDR3 is 17 amino acids. The CDR3 protein is CAISESLGGGSSYEQYF. The CDR3 region has the DNA TGTGCCATCAGTGAGTCGCTCGGCGGGGGTTCCTCCTACGAGCAGTACTTC.

This clonotype was seen repeatedly, ten times or more. The chain combines TRBV20-1 with TRBJ2-1, with D unresolved. Germline values: CDR1 DFQATT, CDR2 SNEGSKA (reference sequence). This CDR3 contains 12 residues. The V end lost 3 bases, the J end lost 4 bases, and 7 bases lay between the germline ends. The CDR3 DNA sequence: TGCAGTGCTAGCCGGCTGTACAATGAGCAGTTCTTC. This gives the protein CSASRLYNEQFF.

This clonotype was detected only a few times. The chain couples TRBV2 to TRBJ1-3; unclear D gene. The CDR3 runs 14 residues. Looked up from germline, CDR1 is SNHLY and CDR2 is FYNNEI. V was trimmed by 7 bases and J by 1 base, leaving 11 bases between them. This chain's CDR3 is CASTPTRSGNTIYF. DNA of the CDR3: TGTGCCAGCACCCCCACCCGGTCTGGAAACACCATATATTTT. Complete variable domain (other parts from reference TRBV2 and TRBJ1-3): EPEVTQTPSHQVTQMGQEVILRCVPISNHLYFYWYRQILGQKVEFLVSFYNNEISEKSEIFDDQFSVERPDGSNFTLKIRSTKLEDSAMYFCASTPTRSGNTIYFGEGSWLTVV.

This clonotype was seen more than once but under ten times. This chain joins TRBV20-1 and TRBJ1-6, with D uncertain. The CDR3 length is 14 residues. V gave up 1 base and J gave up 8 bases, with 12 bases separating them. In germline, CDR1 is DFQATT, CDR2 SNEGSKA (reference sequence). CDR3 residues: CSARVPGPHSPLHF. The CDR3 nucleotides read TGCAGTGCTAGAGTCCCGGGTCCCCATTCACCCCTCCACTTT.

Only a few counts were recorded for this clonotype. V and J are TRBV20-1 and TRBJ1-4, with 7 bases matching TRBD1. The CDR3 extends over 12 amino acids. Germline V gene data show CDR1 as DFQATT and CDR2 as SNEGSKA (reference sequence). V lost 5 bases, J lost 6 bases, and 3 bases stayed unmatched. CDR3 in DNA: TGCAGTGCTTACGACAGGGATGAAAAACTGTTTTTT. Its protein product is CSAYDRDEKLFF.

The rearrangement joins TRBV18 to TRBJ2-3; 7 positions match TRBD1. Germline CDR1 and CDR2: KGHSH and LQKENI. The CDR3 length is 17 residues. Losses at the gene ends were 0 bases for V and 3 bases for J; bases not matched to a gene: 9. In nucleotides, the CDR3 is TGTGCCAGCTCACCACCAAAGGGGGCCCTTCGGACAGATACGCAGTATTTT. Translating gives CASSPPKGALRTDTQYF.

The chain couples TRBV19 to TRBJ2-7; no reliable D call. This CDR3 has 13 residues. Germline V gene lookup returns CDR1 LNHDA and CDR2 SQIVND (reference sequence). The ends were cut back, 5 bases at V and 6 bases at J, with 14 bases in the middle. The CDR3 DNA is TGTGCCAGTAGTTATCTCTTCCGAGCCGAGCAGTACTTC. It translates to CASSYLFRAEQYF.

This clonotype was picked up a small number of times. The chain links TRBV27 to TRBJ2-5; 7 bases line up with TRBD2. Germline CDR1 MNHEY, CDR2 SMNVEV (reference sequence). V was clipped by 1 base and J by 6 bases; unmatched bases: 5. The CDR3 has 14 amino acids. The CDR3 region has the DNA TGTGCCAGCAGTTTATTGCTGGGAGGGCAGACCCAGTACTTC. Translation: CASSLLLGGQTQYF.

This clonotype showed up many times. The V and J genes are TRBV7-9 and TRBJ1-1; unclear D gene. Germline V CDR1 and CDR2: SEHNR, FQNEAQ (reference sequence). Trimming removed 5 bases from V and 5 bases from J, with 21 bases in between. This CDR3 comprises 16 residues. The CDR3 DNA sequence: TGTGCCAGCAGCGTAATCACCGGGAGCCTGACGACTGAAGCTTTCTTT. Translating gives CASSVITGSLTTEAFF.